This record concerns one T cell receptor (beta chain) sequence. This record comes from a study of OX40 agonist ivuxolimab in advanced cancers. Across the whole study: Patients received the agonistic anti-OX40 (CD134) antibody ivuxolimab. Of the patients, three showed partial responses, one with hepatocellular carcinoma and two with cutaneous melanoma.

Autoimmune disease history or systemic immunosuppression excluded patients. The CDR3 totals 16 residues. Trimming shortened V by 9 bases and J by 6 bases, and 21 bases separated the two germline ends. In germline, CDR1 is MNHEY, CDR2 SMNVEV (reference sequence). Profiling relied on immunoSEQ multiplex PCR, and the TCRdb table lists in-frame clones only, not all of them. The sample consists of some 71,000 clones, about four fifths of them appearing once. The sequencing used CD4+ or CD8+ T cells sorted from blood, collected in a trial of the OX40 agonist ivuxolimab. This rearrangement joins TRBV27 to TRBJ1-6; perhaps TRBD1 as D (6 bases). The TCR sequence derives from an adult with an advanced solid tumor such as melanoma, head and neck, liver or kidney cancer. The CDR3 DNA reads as TGTGCCAGTCTACCTAGGGGGAGGTTAGGTAATTCACCCCTCCACTTT. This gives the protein CASLPRGRLGNSPLHF.